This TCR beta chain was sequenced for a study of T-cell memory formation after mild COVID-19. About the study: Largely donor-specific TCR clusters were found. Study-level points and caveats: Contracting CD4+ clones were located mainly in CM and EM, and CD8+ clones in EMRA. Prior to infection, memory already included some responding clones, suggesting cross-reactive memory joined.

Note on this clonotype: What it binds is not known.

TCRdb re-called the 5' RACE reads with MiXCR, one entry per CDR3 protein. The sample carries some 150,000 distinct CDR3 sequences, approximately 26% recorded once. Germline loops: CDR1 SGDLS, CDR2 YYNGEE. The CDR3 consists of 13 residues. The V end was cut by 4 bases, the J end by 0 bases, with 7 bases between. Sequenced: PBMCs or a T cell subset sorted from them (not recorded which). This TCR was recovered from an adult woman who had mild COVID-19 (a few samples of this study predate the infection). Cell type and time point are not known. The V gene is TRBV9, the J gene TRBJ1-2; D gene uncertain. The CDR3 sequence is CASSPEPNYGYTF. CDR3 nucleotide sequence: TGTGCCAGCAGCCCCGAACCTAACTATGGCTACACCTTC. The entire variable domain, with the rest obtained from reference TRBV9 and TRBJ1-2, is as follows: DSGVTQTPKHLITATGQRVTLRCSPRSGDLSVYWYQQSLDQGLQFLIQYYNGEERAKGNILERFSAQQFPDLHSELNLSSLELGDSALYFCASSPEPNYGYTFGSGTRLTVV.